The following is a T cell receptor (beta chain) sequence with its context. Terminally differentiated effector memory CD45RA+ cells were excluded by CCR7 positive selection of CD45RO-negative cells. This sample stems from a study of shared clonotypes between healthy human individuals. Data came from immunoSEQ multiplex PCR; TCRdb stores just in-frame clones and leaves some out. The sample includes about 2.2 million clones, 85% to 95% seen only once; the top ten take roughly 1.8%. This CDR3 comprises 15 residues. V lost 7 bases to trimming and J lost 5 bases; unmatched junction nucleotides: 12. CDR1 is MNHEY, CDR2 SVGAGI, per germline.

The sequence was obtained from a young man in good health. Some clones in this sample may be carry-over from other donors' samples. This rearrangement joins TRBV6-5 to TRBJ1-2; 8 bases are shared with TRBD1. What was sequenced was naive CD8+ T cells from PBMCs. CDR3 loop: CASNPRTGSKYGYTF. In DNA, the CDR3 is TGTGCCAGCAACCCTCGGACAGGGAGCAAGTATGGCTACACCTTC.